The clone carrying this TCR beta chain was seen just once. Its antigen is still unknown. These data are taken from a study of cytotoxic CD8 clonotypes in ibrutinib-treated CLL. Overall study context: Collecting the response samples happened after a median 12 months of treatment, with a range of 6 to 36.

Deep sequencing aimed at 1 in 200,000 to 1 in 1 million T cells' resolution. Clones were read by immunoSEQ multiplex PCR, and TCRdb kept only the in-frame ones, dropping some. The sample contains roughly 150,000 clones, over 75% of which appear only once. Study results and caveats: The study found clonality rose at ibrutinib response, then fell toward baseline at progression. Public clonotypes, an uncommon group, contracted or remained stable on treatment.

CDR3 length: 16 residues. V was trimmed by 1 base and J by 0 bases, leaving 10 bases between them. CDR1 SEHNR and CDR2 FQNEAQ come from the germline V gene (reference sequence). The TCR sequence derives from a human donor with chronic lymphocytic leukemia. The J gene is TRBJ1-5, the V gene TRBV7-9, with D perhaps matching TRBD1 (5 bases). The sample was PBMCs, taken at disease progression, from a patient treated with ibrutinib. The CDR3: CASSLGPRGSNQPQHF. The DNA of the CDR3 is TGTGCCAGCAGCTTAGGTCCAAGGGGTAGCAATCAGCCCCAGCATTTT. Full variable domain (missing parts from reference TRBV7-9 and TRBJ1-5): DTGVSQNPRHKITKRGQNVTFRCDPISEHNRLYWYRQTLGQGPEFLTYFQNEAQLEKSRLLSDRFSAERPKGSFSTLEIQRTEQGDSAMYLCASSLGPRGSNQPQHFGDGTRLSIL.